A single sample is the source of the 27 T cell receptor beta chains below, sequenced in a study of shared clonotypes between healthy human individuals. The repertoire was sequenced with immunoSEQ multiplex PCR; TCRdb's copy has only in-frame clones and lacks some. The data show 2 million to 2.5 million clones, approximately 93% seen once. Input material: naive CD4+ T cells from PBMCs. The subset denotes: CD45RA+ positively selected. The source of these receptors is a young man in good health. Some clones in this sample may be carry-over from other donors' samples.

The chain couples TRBV7-9 to TRBJ1-5; 8 positions agree with TRBD1. After removal of 5 bases from V and 6 bases from J, the junction contained 6 bases not matched to a gene. CDR3 length: 14 residues. The germline V gene encodes CDR1 SEHNR and CDR2 FQNEAQ (reference sequence). The CDR3 spells CASSQTGAIQPQHF. The CDR3 DNA reads TGTGCCAGCAGCCAGACAGGGGCGATTCAGCCCCAGCATTTT.

The chain couples TRBV9 to TRBJ2-1, with TRBD2 identical over 7 bases. Germline CDR1 and CDR2: SGDLS and YYNGEE. Trimming took 5 bases from V and 9 from J; bases not matched to a gene: 17. This CDR3 has 16 amino acids. The CDR3 DNA reads as TGTGCCAGCAGTCCGTTGGGAGCGGGAATACCGGGTGAGCAGTTCTTC. This sequence encodes CASSPLGAGIPGEQFF.

The chain links TRBV9 to TRBJ1-5; D may be TRBD1 (5 bases). This CDR3 region has 14 residues. Looked up from germline, CDR1 is SGDLS and CDR2 is YYNGEE. V gave up 5 bases and J gave up 7 bases, with 16 bases separating them. CDR3 in DNA: TGTGCCAGCAGTAAAATGGGGCATGGACAGCCCCAGCATTTT. It is translated as CASSKMGHGQPQHF.

The chain employs TRBV5-1 and TRBJ2-3, with TRBD2 matching 10 bases. The CDR3 runs 18 residues. V lost 4 bases and J lost 0; bases outside the gene matches: 11. The V gene's germline CDR1 is SGHRS and CDR2 YFSETQ. CDR3 sequence (DNA): TGCGCCAGCAGCCCAACCCCCCCGACTAGCGGGAGCACAGATACGCAGTATTTT. Translating gives CASSPTPPTSGSTDTQYF.

This clone was observed once. The chain recombines TRBV6-1 with TRBJ2-2; 10 nucleotides align to TRBD1. V trimming: 5 bases; J trimming: 5 bases; junction bases outside the gene matches: 2. This CDR3 region has 14 residues. Germline loops: CDR1 MNHNS, CDR2 SASEGT. CDR3 in amino acids: CASSPDRGTGELFF. CDR3 coding DNA: TGTGCCAGCAGTCCGGACAGGGGGACCGGGGAGCTGTTTTTT.

This clone has just one count. The chain is built from TRBV28 and TRBJ1-5; D unresolved. The CDR3 totals 13 residues. Germline V gene lookup returns CDR1 MDHEN and CDR2 SYDVKM. V lost 3 bases to trimming and J lost 5 bases, with 8 bases between them. This CDR3 reads CASSFSWDQPQHF. In DNA, the CDR3 is TGTGCCAGCAGTTTTAGTTGGGATCAGCCCCAGCATTTT.

The chain recombines TRBV27 with TRBJ2-7; 12 positions match TRBD2. The J segment lost 4 bases and the V segment lost 7 bases, leaving 5 bases of the junction unmatched. The CDR3 has 14 amino acids. The germline V gene has CDR1 MNHEY and CDR2 SMNVEV (reference sequence). CDR3 in amino acids: CASTRTSGMYEQYF. Written as DNA, the CDR3 is TGTGCCAGCACCCGGACTAGCGGGATGTACGAGCAGTACTTC.

This clone was seen once. This chain links TRBV2 with TRBJ2-5; TRBD1 aligns across 8 bases. The J segment lost 5 bases and the V segment lost 6 bases, leaving 8 bases of the junction unmatched. This CDR3 contains 14 residues. Germline-derived CDR1 and CDR2 are SNHLY and FYNNEI. CDR3 region: CASRGTGGMETQYF. CDR3 coding DNA: TGTGCCAGCAGGGGAACAGGGGGGATGGAGACCCAGTACTTC.

The CDR3 is CASSPYSRGWGTEAFF. The CDR3 region has the DNA TGTGCCAGCAGCCCATACTCCCGGGGATGGGGCACTGAAGCTTTCTTT. The chain has TRBV11-2 and TRBJ1-1; no firm D call. Trimming pared 5 bases from V and 4 bases from J, leaving 20 bases between. The CDR3 sequence is 16 residues long. Germline CDR1 is SGHAT and CDR2 is FQNNGV.

The chain is built from TRBV5-1 and TRBJ2-7; unclear D gene. The germline gives CDR1 SGHRS, CDR2 YFSETQ. There are 15 residues in the CDR3. The V end was cut by 3 bases, the J end by 1 base, with 14 bases between. CDR3 residues: CASSYDPRGSYEQYF. In DNA form, the CDR3 reads TGCGCCAGCAGCTATGACCCCCGCGGATCCTACGAGCAGTACTTC.

This rearrangement joins TRBV2 to TRBJ2-2, with D hard to call. With 2 bases removed from V and 6 bases from J, the gap between germline ends came to 13 bases. Per germline, CDR1 SNHLY and CDR2 FYNNEI. The CDR3 has 15 amino acids. Here the CDR3 reads CASSESVIPAGELFF. DNA for the CDR3: TGTGCCAGCAGTGAAAGCGTTATTCCCGCCGGGGAGCTGTTTTTT. The full variable domain, its missing parts supplied by reference TRBV2 and TRBJ2-2, is EPEVTQTPSHQVTQMGQEVILRCVPISNHLYFYWYRQILGQKVEFLVSFYNNEISEKSEIFDDQFSVERPDGSNFTLKIRSTKLEDSAMYFCASSESVIPAGELFFGEGSRLTVL.

The rearrangement joins TRBV18 to TRBJ1-3, with D possibly TRBD1 on 5 matching bases. V lost 1 base, J lost 8 bases, and 12 bases lay in between. The germline V gene has CDR1 KGHSH and CDR2 LQKENI. This CDR3 spans 14 amino acids. The CDR3 reads CASSPLLQVDTIYF. Here the CDR3 DNA reads TGTGCCAGCTCACCACTTTTACAGGTGGACACCATATATTTT.

Worth noting for this clone: Other nucleotide sequences from this sample produce the same CDR3. The V gene is TRBV6-5, the J gene TRBJ2-1; TRBD2 agrees at 10 bases. Per the germline V gene, CDR1 is MNHEY and CDR2 is SVGAGI. The CDR3 has 16 amino acids. The V and J ends lost 4 bases and 0 bases, in that order; junction bases with no gene match: 3. CDR3 loop: CASSSRLAGSYNEQFF. The CDR3 nucleotides read TGTGCCAGCAGTTCCAGACTAGCGGGCTCCTACAATGAGCAGTTCTTC.

V and J are TRBV5-1 and TRBJ2-7; no clear D gene. From germline, CDR1 is SGHRS and CDR2 YFSETQ. CDR3 size: 13 residues. V lost 0 bases to trimming and J lost 4 bases, with 8 bases between them. For the CDR3, the DNA is TGCGCCAGCAGCTTGGGCCCAATGTACGAGCAGTACTTC. Translated: CASSLGPMYEQYF.

V and J are TRBV5-1 and TRBJ2-1; 7 bases agree with TRBD2. J was trimmed by 14 bases and V by 4 bases; bases with no gene match: 12. The CDR3 consists of 13 residues. The germline gives CDR1 SGHRS, CDR2 YFSETQ. CDR3 in DNA: TGCGCCAGCAGCACGGAAGCTAGCGGTCAGAAGTTCTTC. Protein: CASSTEASGQKFF.

The chain has TRBV5-6 and TRBJ2-3, with 7 positions matching TRBD2. V trimming: 6 bases; J trimming: 0 bases; junction bases outside the gene matches: 7. Per the germline V gene, CDR1 is SGHDT and CDR2 is YYEEEE. There are 15 residues in the CDR3. Written as DNA, the CDR3 is TGTGCCAGCACACTAGCGACTATTAGCACAGATACGCAGTATTTT. Amino acids: CASTLATISTDTQYF.

DNA for the CDR3: TGTGCCAGTAGTATAAGGCCGGGGGCGCGGGGCAATCAGCCCCAGCATTTT. Translating gives CASSIRPGARGNQPQHF. V is TRBV19 and J is TRBJ1-5; possibly TRBD1 for D (6 bases). V was trimmed by 2 bases and J by 2 bases, leaving 16 bases between them. The CDR3 contains 17 residues. Germline loops: CDR1 LNHDA, CDR2 SQIVND (reference sequence).

This chain links TRBV7-8 with TRBJ2-1; no firm D call. Germline-derived CDR1 and CDR2 are SGHVS and FQNEAQ. The length of the CDR3 is 13 residues. V was shortened by 5 bases and J by 6 bases, with 11 bases between the two germline ends. CDR3 in DNA: TGTGCCAGCAGCCTATCACTCCTCAATGAGCAGTTCTTC. The encoded protein is CASSLSLLNEQFF.

This chain connects TRBV5-1 to TRBJ2-3, with D tentatively TRBD2 (5 bases). The CDR3 runs 15 residues. Germline V gives CDR1 SGHRS, CDR2 YFSETQ. V was shortened by 2 bases and J by 2 bases, with 12 bases between the two germline ends. This chain's CDR3 is CASSFRLPDTDTQYF. CDR3 coding DNA: TGCGCCAGCAGCTTTAGACTACCGGACACAGATACGCAGTATTTT.

The CDR3 DNA follows: TGTGCCAGCAGTTTATCTTTCCCGGGCAGAGGCTACAATGAGCAGTTCTTC. It translates to CASSLSFPGRGYNEQFF. The chain has TRBV28 and TRBJ2-1; D unclear. The CDR3 length is 17 residues. Trimming took 1 base from V and 3 from J, leaving 16 bases between them. The germline V gene encodes CDR1 MDHEN and CDR2 SYDVKM.

The rearrangement uses TRBV5-5 and TRBJ1-4; a weak D match, TRBD1 (6 bases). V was shortened by 5 bases and J by 6 bases, with 20 bases between the two germline ends. Germline V gives CDR1 SGHKS, CDR2 YYEKEE (reference sequence). The CDR3 length is 16 residues. The CDR3 nucleotides are TGTGCCAGCAGGTGGAGTCCGGGGGCGCGGGATGAAAAACTGTTTTTT. Translating it yields CASRWSPGARDEKLFF. Drawing the rest from reference TRBV5-5 and TRBJ1-4, the complete variable domain is DAGVTQSPTHLIKTRGQQVTLRCSPISGHKSVSWYQQVLGQGPQFIFQYYEKEERGRGNFPDRFSARQFPNYSSELNVNALLLGDSALYLCASRWSPGARDEKLFFGSGTQLSVL.

This rearrangement joins TRBV5-1 to TRBJ2-5, with TRBD2 identical over 10 bases. The length of the CDR3 is 14 residues. V shed 7 bases, J shed 2 bases, and the junction held 5 bases outside the gene matches. CDR1 and CDR2 from the germline V gene are SGHRS and YFSETQ. The CDR3 sequence is CASHSGRYQETQYF. The CDR3 DNA reads TGCGCCAGCCATAGCGGGAGGTATCAAGAGACCCAGTACTTC.

The chain carries TRBV4-1 and TRBJ2-7; TRBD2 might be the D (5 bases). V was pared by 2 bases and J by 4 bases, with 21 bases between. The CDR3 spans 17 residues. CDR1 and CDR2 from the germline V gene are MGHRA and YSYEKL. As DNA, the CDR3 is TGCGCCAGCAGCCAACAAATCGGACTCCAAGGAGGATACGAGCAGTACTTC. Translated: CASSQQIGLQGGYEQYF.

This chain joins TRBV28 and TRBJ2-3; tentative D call: TRBD2 (6 bases). CDR1 MDHEN and CDR2 SYDVKM come from the germline V gene. This CDR3 has 12 residues. Trimming shortened V by 11 bases and J by 2 bases, and 11 bases separated the two germline ends. The CDR3 DNA follows: TGTGCCCTGCGGGGACCCACAGATACGCAGTATTTT. This encodes CALRGPTDTQYF.

This sequence joins TRBV7-9 and TRBJ1-2; a possible D gene is TRBD1 (5 bases). This CDR3 region has 13 residues. The germline V gene has CDR1 SEHNR and CDR2 FQNEAQ (reference sequence). Trimming removed 3 bases at V and 7 bases at J, with 12 bases between. The CDR3 protein is CASSLGVSPGYTF. Here the CDR3 DNA reads TGTGCCAGCAGCTTGGGGGTCTCTCCTGGCTACACCTTC. Full variable domain (remainder filled in from reference TRBV7-9 and TRBJ1-2): DTGVSQNPRHKITKRGQNVTFRCDPISEHNRLYWYRQTLGQGPEFLTYFQNEAQLEKSRLLSDRFSAERPKGSFSTLEIQRTEQGDSAMYLCASSLGVSPGYTFGSGTRLTVV.

The chain links TRBV5-1 to TRBJ2-3; D possibly corresponds to TRBD1 (6 bases). The CDR3 contains 14 residues. The V gene lost 3 bases and the J gene lost 6 bases, with 14 bases spanning the gap. Germline CDR1 SGHRS, CDR2 YFSETQ. CDR3 region: CASSSNRVEDTQYF. The CDR3 DNA sequence: TGCGCCAGCAGCTCGAACAGGGTGGAGGATACGCAGTATTTT.

This clone appeared a single time. Different DNA sequences within this sample yield the same CDR3. The V and J genes are TRBV7-9 and TRBJ2-5; D unclear. There are 12 residues in the CDR3. CDR1 and CDR2 from the germline V gene are SEHNR and FQNEAQ (reference sequence). V was trimmed by 1 base and J by 4 bases, leaving 4 bases between them. This chain's CDR3 is CASSLVGETQYF. Written as DNA, the CDR3 is TGTGCCAGCAGCTTAGTCGGAGAGACCCAGTACTTC.